These 21 T cell receptor beta chains were sequenced from one sample in a study of metastatic and nonmetastatic thyroid tumors. TCRdb re-called clones from the PCR reads using MiXCR. The sample gives 70,000 or so clones, over 12% of which show up once; approximately 6.1% is in the top ten. Before thyroid surgery, none of the patients had received any treatment. What was sequenced was blood. The receptors here all came from a male donor with papillary thyroid cancer or a benign thyroid nodule (not recorded which). Some clones in this sample may be carry-over from other donors' samples.

This clone was detected only a few times. The rearrangement links TRBV10-3 to TRBJ1-4, with a weak D call TRBD1 (5 bases). The CDR3 has 15 residues. V lost 8 bases and J lost 3, with 16 bases in between. Germline V lookup: CDR1 ENHRY, CDR2 SYGVKD. In DNA, the CDR3 is TGTGCCATCGCGGGGGGTCGGGGTGCTAATGAAAAACTGTTTTTT. Its translation: CAIAGGRGANEKLFF.

Turning to this clone: A much larger clonotype is one base distant, so this may be a read error. The chain couples TRBV5-4 to TRBJ2-6; D possibly corresponds to TRBD2 (5 bases). The CDR3 is 16 amino acids. Trimming removed 6 bases from V and 0 bases from J, with 13 bases in between. Germline CDR1 is SGHNT and CDR2 is YYREEE (reference sequence). In nucleotides, the CDR3 is TGTGCCAGCATATCCGGAGGAAGCTCTGGGGCCAACGTCCTGACTTTC. Translation: CASISGGSSGANVLTF.

The chain has TRBV25-1 and TRBJ1-6, with no clear D. Germline assignment: CDR1 MGHDK and CDR2 SYGVNS. This CDR3 contains 13 residues. Trimming removed 7 bases at V and 6 bases at J, with 10 bases between. The CDR3 reads CASMVSLNSPLHF. The CDR3 nucleotides read TGTGCCAGCATGGTGTCTCTTAATTCACCCCTCCACTTT. The variable domain in full, completed from reference TRBV25-1 and TRBJ1-6, reads EADIYQTPRYLVIGTGKKITLECSQTMGHDKMYWYQQDPGMELHLIHYSYGVNSTEKGDLSSESTVSRIRTEHFPLTLESARPSHTSQYLCASMVSLNSPLHFGNGTRLTVT.

This clone was observed at least ten times. This rearrangement joins TRBV19 to TRBJ2-4, with 8 positions matching TRBD1. The CDR3 is 18 residues long. Germline V gene sequence: CDR1 LNHDA, CDR2 SQIVND (reference sequence). The ends lost 3 bases at V and 7 bases at J; junction bases unmatched: 17. The CDR3 DNA sequence: TGTGCCAGTAGTATGAGGTCTGGTAATAGTGGACAGGGTAACATTCAGTACTTC. Translated, it gives CASSMRSGNSGQGNIQYF.

The table lists this clone with many counts. This CDR3 is also generated by other DNA sequences in the sample. The V gene is TRBV7-3, the J gene TRBJ2-5; TRBD1 matches at 7 bases. Germline-derived CDR1 and CDR2 are SGHTA and FQGTGA. V lost 4 bases to trimming and J lost 2 bases; unmatched junction nucleotides: 7. This CDR3 region has 15 residues. As DNA, the CDR3 is TGTGCCAGCAGCTCCACAGGGGTGTGGCAAGAGACCCAGTACTTC. This encodes CASSSTGVWQETQYF.

This clone was seen at least ten times. The rearrangement uses TRBV9 and TRBJ1-1; 11 bases match TRBD1. The CDR3 sequence is 18 residues long. Losses at the gene ends were 0 bases for V and 0 bases for J; bases not matched to a gene: 7. Germline V gene sequence: CDR1 SGDLS, CDR2 YYNGEE. CDR3 DNA sequence: TGTGCCAGCAGCGTAGCCCGGACAGGGGGCGGGGTGAACACTGAAGCTTTCTTT. Translation: CASSVARTGGGVNTEAFF.

As concerns this clone: The conserved phenylalanine or tryptophan normally closing the CDR3 is absent here, so this likely arose from a read error. The rearrangement joins TRBV6-1 to TRBJ2-2; the D gene could be TRBD1 or TRBD2 (5 bases each). The CDR3 is 15 residues long. Germline V lookup: CDR1 MNHNS, CDR2 SASEGT. The CDR3 loop reads CASRWGTLNTGELFL. CDR3 DNA sequence: TGTGCCAGCAGGTGGGGGACCCTCAACACCGGAGAGCTGTTTCTT.

The table lists this clone with a few counts. This chain joins TRBV30 and TRBJ1-2; perhaps TRBD1 as D (6 bases). CDR1 is GTSNPN and CDR2 is SVGIG in the germline V gene (reference sequence). Trimming took off 7 bases at V and 3 bases at J, with 12 bases between the two ends. This CDR3 is 12 amino acids long. CDR3 protein: CAFEGGHYGYTF. Written as DNA, the CDR3 is TGTGCCTTTGAAGGGGGACACTATGGCTACACCTTC.

The table lists this clone with many counts. The V gene is TRBV6-5, the J gene TRBJ2-2; 8 positions match TRBD2. The CDR3 runs to 17 residues. V trimming: 3 bases; J trimming: 5 bases; junction bases outside the gene matches: 11. CDR1 is MNHEY and CDR2 is SVGAGI in the germline V gene. The CDR3, as DNA: TGTGCCAGCAGTTATGGTACAAGCGGGAGAGGAACCGGGGAGCTGTTTTTT. Translation gives CASSYGTSGRGTGELFF.

This clone was found many times. This chain uses TRBV7-9 with TRBJ2-7; 12 bases agree with TRBD2. V dropped 6 bases and J dropped 1; count of bases not matched to a gene: 13. Germline V gives CDR1 SEHNR, CDR2 FQNEAQ (reference sequence). The CDR3 is 18 residues long. The CDR3 coding sequence is TGTGCCAGCAGTCCCACGGGGGCTAGCGGGAGGGTTTCCTACGAGCAGTACTTC. Translated, it gives CASSPTGASGRVSYEQYF.

This clone was counted at least ten times. The chain combines TRBV5-1 with TRBJ1-2, with D possibly matching TRBD1 (6 bases). The V end lost 2 bases, the J end lost 3 bases, and 8 bases lay between the germline ends. Germline V CDR1 and CDR2: SGHRS, YFSETQ. The CDR3 totals 13 residues. For the CDR3, the DNA is TGCGCCAGCAGCTTACAGGGCCACTATGGCTACACCTTC. Encoded protein: CASSLQGHYGYTF.

The V and J genes are TRBV5-1 and TRBJ2-3; D is undetermined. This CDR3 contains 15 residues. Per the germline V gene, CDR1 is SGHRS and CDR2 is YFSETQ. V lost 0 bases, J lost 3 bases, and 11 bases lay in between. The chain's CDR3 is CASSLEGRATDTQYF. As DNA, the CDR3 is TGCGCCAGCAGCTTGGAGGGCCGGGCAACAGATACGCAGTATTTT.

This clone was seen at least ten times. Written as DNA, the CDR3 is TGTGCCTGGAGCTTTCCGGGAGGGCCGGTCGGGGAGCTGTTTTTT. This sequence encodes CAWSFPGGPVGELFF. J is TRBJ2-2 and V is TRBV30; TRBD2 matches at 8 bases. V shed 3 bases, J shed 7 bases, and the junction held 10 bases outside the gene matches. The germline CDR1 and CDR2 sequences are GTSNPN and SVGIG (reference sequence). This CDR3 comprises 15 residues.

As for this clone: The junction departs from the called germline gene at one end, perhaps through a read error. This sequence joins TRBV5-1 and TRBJ2-7, with 9 bases that match TRBD2. CDR3 length equals 14 residues. CDR1 is SGHRS and CDR2 is YFSETQ in the germline V gene. The CDR3 DNA is TGCGCCAACAGCTTGGCGGGAGGGCCGTACGAGCAGTACTTT. It encodes CANSLAGGPYEQYF.

This clone has ten or more counts. The chain's CDR3 is CASSFSKDSDYGYTF. The CDR3 DNA follows: TGTGCCAGCAGCTTTAGCAAGGACAGTGACTATGGCTACACCTTC. This rearrangement joins TRBV7-2 to TRBJ1-2; tentatively, D is TRBD1 (6 bases). The CDR3 totals 15 residues. Germline V gene lookup returns CDR1 SGHTA and CDR2 FQGNSA. V was pared by 3 bases and J by 3 bases, with 14 bases between.

This clone was found many times. This CDR3 is CASSRSSGRNTGELFF. The CDR3 DNA reads TGCGCCAGCAGCCGATCAAGCGGGAGGAACACCGGGGAGCTGTTTTTT. J is TRBJ2-2 and V is TRBV4-3; 8 bases align to TRBD2. Germline V gene data show CDR1 as LGHNA and CDR2 as YSLEER. V shed 4 bases and J 1 base; nucleotides not matched to a gene: 5. The CDR3 extends over 16 amino acids.

As for this clone: This may arise from a read error, as a much more abundant clone is one base away. Distinct nucleotide sequences in the sample also encode this CDR3. The chain combines TRBV5-4 with TRBJ2-7; D call uncertain. Germline values: CDR1 SGHNT, CDR2 YYREEE (reference sequence). The germline V and J ends were trimmed by 0 bases and 7 bases, with 5 bases remaining between them. The length of the CDR3 is 11 residues. DNA of the CDR3: TGTGCCAGCAGCTTGGGTTATGAGCAGTACTTC. Residues: CASSLGYEQYF. The whole variable domain, remainder taken from reference TRBV5-4 and TRBJ2-7, is ETGVTQSPTHLIKTRGQQVTLRCSSQSGHNTVSWYQQALGQGPQFIFQYYREEENGRGNFPPRFSGLQFPNYSSELNVNALELDDSALYLCASSLGYEQYFGPGTRLTVT.

The CDR3 here is CASTPIDRSSNQPQHF. The CDR3, as DNA: TGTGCCAGTACCCCAATCGACAGATCATCCAATCAGCCCCAGCATTTT. The V gene is TRBV19, the J gene TRBJ1-5; D may be TRBD1 (5 bases). Germline loops: CDR1 LNHDA, CDR2 SQIVND (reference sequence). Between the trimmed V and J ends, which lost 7 bases and 3 bases, there was a span of 19 bases. This CDR3 is 16 amino acids long.

This clone was detected many times. CDR3 in DNA: TGTGCCAGCAGCCAAGACCTACCGGAACAGGGGGCGAGGGGCTATGGCTACACCTTC. Translated, it gives CASSQDLPEQGARGYGYTF. The chain carries TRBV14 and TRBJ1-2; 9 positions agree with TRBD1. The CDR3 consists of 19 residues. Trimming removed 0 bases from V and 4 bases from J; junction bases left unmatched: 15. CDR1 is SGHDN and CDR2 is FVKESK in the germline V gene. The full variable domain, its missing parts supplied by reference TRBV14 and TRBJ1-2, is EAGVTQFPSHSVIEKGQTVTLRCDPISGHDNLYWYRRVMGKEIKFLLHFVKESKQDESGMPNNRFLAERTGGTYSTLKVQPAELEDSGVYFCASSQDLPEQGARGYGYTFGSGTRLTVV.

The sample holds many counts of this clone. The gene calls are TRBV30 and TRBJ1-2; 7 bases agree with TRBD1. There are 15 residues in the CDR3. CDR1 and CDR2 from the germline V gene are GTSNPN and SVGIG (reference sequence). The V gene end was trimmed by 2 bases and the J gene end by 7 bases; junction bases not matched to a gene: 13. CDR3 nucleotide sequence: TGTGCCTGGAGTCGCCTTACGACAGGGTTGGGTGGCTACACCTTC. Translation gives CAWSRLTTGLGGYTF. The complete variable domain, with remaining parts taken from reference TRBV30 and TRBJ1-2, reads SQTIHQWPATLVQPVGSPLSLECTVEGTSNPNLYWYRQAAGRGLQLLFYSVGIGQISSEVPQNLSASRPQDRQFILSSKKLLLSDSGFYLCAWSRLTTGLGGYTFGSGTRLTVV.

This clone has only a few counts. The chain employs TRBV27 and TRBJ2-7; 11 bases align to TRBD2. Germline V gene lookup returns CDR1 MNHEY and CDR2 SMNVEV (reference sequence). CDR3 size: 15 residues. The CDR3 here is CVSKGLAAFKKEQYF. The DNA of the CDR3 is TGTGTCTCCAAGGGACTAGCGGCGTTTAAAAAAGAGCAGTACTTC.